This entry lists 7 T cell receptor beta chains sequenced from one sample in a study of T cells after yellow fever vaccination. Each CDR3 protein is one row after TCRdb ran MiXCR on the 5' RACE reads. The sample has hundreds of thousands of distinct CDR3 sequences, around 20% seen once. This specimen consisted of PBMCs, obtained before the yellow fever booster vaccination. The receptors shown here come from a man between 18 and 35 years old who received the YFV17D yellow fever vaccine.

This clonotype was seen many times. The chain is built from TRBV5-1 and TRBJ1-1; D perhaps matches TRBD1 (5 bases). This CDR3 comprises 13 residues. Trimming pared 0 bases from V and 6 bases from J, leaving 9 bases between. CDR1 is SGHRS, CDR2 YFSETQ, per germline. The DNA of the CDR3 is TGCGCCAGCAGCTTGGGCAGGGATGCTGAAGCTTTCTTT. Translation: CASSLGRDAEAFF.

This clonotype came up a few times. The chain is built from TRBV15 and TRBJ2-1; D gene uncertain. Germline loops: CDR1 LNHNV, CDR2 YYDKDF (reference sequence). The CDR3 covers 17 residues. V was pared by 1 base and J by 0 bases, with 13 bases between. The CDR3 protein is CATSRVGEASSYNEQFF. The CDR3, as DNA: TGTGCCACCAGCAGAGTCGGTGAGGCGAGCTCCTACAATGAGCAGTTCTTC.

This clonotype has just a few counts. The CDR3 nucleotides are TGTGCCACCAGTGATTGGCAGGGGAACTATGGCTACACCTTC. Its protein is CATSDWQGNYGYTF. The genes are TRBV24-1 and TRBJ1-2; D is possibly TRBD1 (6 bases). The germline V gene has CDR1 KGHDR and CDR2 SFDVKD. The CDR3 covers 14 residues. The V and J ends lost 2 bases and 2 bases respectively, with 8 bases between them.

This clonotype was observed a handful of times. The V and J genes are TRBV20-1 and TRBJ2-1; D is undetermined. The CDR3 spans 13 residues. CDR1 is DFQATT, CDR2 SNEGSKA, per germline (reference sequence). Trimming stripped 1 base from V and 8 bases from J, with 12 bases between. In DNA form, the CDR3 reads TGCAGTGCTAGAGGGAATGGGATCTATGAGCAGTTCTTC. This codes for CSARGNGIYEQFF.

This clonotype was counted a few times. CDR3 region: CASSTLSFGDNEQFF. DNA for the CDR3: TGCGCCAGCAGCACCCTCTCCTTCGGGGACAATGAGCAGTTCTTC. J is TRBJ2-1 and V is TRBV5-1, with D perhaps TRBD2 (5 bases). Between the trimmed V and J ends, which lost 4 bases and 5 bases, there was a span of 16 bases. The CDR3 length is 15 residues. The germline CDR1 and CDR2 sequences are SGHRS and YFSETQ.

The V call is TRBV7-9, the J call TRBJ1-1; 7 bases are a match to TRBD1. The CDR3 contains 14 residues. The junction had 3 bases not matched to a gene; V was cut back by 1 base and J by 4 bases. Germline CDR1 SEHNR, CDR2 FQNEAQ (reference sequence). Written as DNA, the CDR3 is TGTGCCAGCAGCTTAGACAGGGGCCCCACTGAAGCTTTCTTT. It yields the protein CASSLDRGPTEAFF.

The gene calls are TRBV6-5 and TRBJ1-1, with D uncertain. The CDR3 length is 16 residues. Trimming cost V 3 bases and J 1 base, with 15 bases left between them. Germline CDR1 is MNHEY and CDR2 is SVGAGI. CDR3 region: CASSYSLQTANTEAFF. DNA of the CDR3: TGTGCCAGCAGTTATTCCCTTCAGACTGCGAACACTGAAGCTTTCTTT.